The 18 T cell receptor beta chains below all came from one sample that was sequenced in a study of blood T cell repertoires in COVID-19 (dated by TCRdb to the early 2020s). Library preparation was by the immunoSEQ multiplex PCR assay. What TCRdb holds here is the immuneACCESS table cut down to in-frame rearrangements. Part of the clones is not present; checked against another copy, under half of the missing clones reflect an unresolved V gene, and the others are unexplained. A total of some 120,000 clones appear in this sample, over 55% of them only once. The leading ten clones occupy over 2% of the sample. Sequenced sample: peripheral blood. These receptors originate from a woman aged 70 to 79 with acute or convalescent COVID-19.

This clone was recorded at least ten times. V and J are TRBV18 and TRBJ2-1; D not certain. CDR3 size: 12 residues. Trimming cost V 0 bases and J 6 bases, with 3 bases left between them. Germline-derived CDR1 and CDR2 are KGHSH and LQKENI. The DNA of the CDR3 is TGTGCCAGCTCACCACCACTCAATGAGCAGTTCTTC. This translates into CASSPPLNEQFF.

V and J are TRBV14 and TRBJ2-7; TRBD1 matches at 8 bases. Germline loops: CDR1 SGHDN, CDR2 FVKESK. This CDR3 contains 16 residues. V trimming: 1 base; J trimming: 4 bases; junction bases outside the gene matches: 9. The CDR3 here is CASSQASGTGWYEQYF. DNA for the CDR3: TGTGCCAGCAGCCAAGCCTCCGGGACAGGATGGTACGAGCAGTACTTC.

The chain is built from TRBV7-2 and TRBJ1-6; the match to TRBD1 covers 10 bases. The V gene's germline CDR1 is SGHTA and CDR2 FQGNSA. This CDR3 region has 15 residues. J gave up 9 bases and V 7 bases, and 9 bases lay outside the gene matches. CDR3 in DNA: TGTGCCAGCACCCCCGGCGGGACAGGGGTTTCACCCCTCCACTTT. Its protein product is CASTPGGTGVSPLHF.

This clone has more than one count but fewer than ten. The gene calls are TRBV19 and TRBJ2-3, with TRBD2 identical over 8 bases. The J segment lost 2 bases and the V segment lost 7 bases, leaving 8 bases of the junction unmatched. The CDR3 is 15 residues long. Germline CDR1 reads LNHDA; CDR2 reads SQIVND (reference sequence). CDR3 protein: CASKPSGLFTDTQYF. For the CDR3, the DNA is TGTGCCAGTAAACCTAGCGGGCTCTTCACAGATACGCAGTATTTT.

This clone was detected only a few times. This rearrangement joins TRBV6-1 to TRBJ1-4, with TRBD1 matching over 10 bases. The germline V gene encodes CDR1 MNHNS and CDR2 SASEGT. V dropped 0 bases and J dropped 7; count of bases not matched to a gene: 8. The CDR3 runs 17 residues. CDR3 loop: CASSEAALGQGSEKLFF. The CDR3 nucleotides read TGTGCCAGCAGTGAAGCGGCTTTGGGACAGGGGTCTGAAAAACTGTTTTTT.

J is TRBJ2-7 and V is TRBV19, with D possibly matching TRBD2 (5 bases). The germline gives CDR1 LNHDA, CDR2 SQIVND (reference sequence). The CDR3 is 15 residues long. V was shortened by 5 bases and J by 7 bases, with 21 bases between the two germline ends. The CDR3 sequence is CASSSRTGLPGEQYF. DNA for the CDR3: TGTGCCAGTAGTTCCCGGACGGGATTACCGGGGGAGCAGTACTTC.

V and J are TRBV4-3 and TRBJ1-2, with unresolved D. The CDR3 covers 14 residues. Deletions cut 0 bases from V and 4 bases from J, with 9 bases between. Looked up from germline, CDR1 is LGHNA and CDR2 is YSLEER. CDR3 sequence (DNA): TGCGCCAGCAGCCAAGAGGTGGCCAGCTATGGCTACACCTTC. It specifies CASSQEVASYGYTF.

The gene calls are TRBV28 and TRBJ2-7; no clear D. Germline assignment: CDR1 MDHEN and CDR2 SYDVKM. The CDR3 is made up of 11 amino acids. V dropped 4 bases and J dropped 4 bases, with 5 bases sitting between them. CDR3 region: CASSSRYEQYF. The CDR3 region has the DNA TGTGCCAGCAGTTCCCGTTACGAGCAGTACTTC.

The chain couples TRBV6-1 to TRBJ1-5; maybe TRBD1 (5 bases). The germline gives CDR1 MNHNS, CDR2 SASEGT. The CDR3 sequence is 16 residues long. Trimming removed 2 bases at V and 0 bases at J, with 11 bases between. CDR3 amino acids: CASSERGRDSNQPQHF. The CDR3 coding sequence is TGTGCCAGCAGTGAAAGGGGAAGGGATAGCAATCAGCCCCAGCATTTT.

This clone came up many times. The chain uses TRBV19 and TRBJ2-7; D is possibly TRBD2 (6 bases). The germline CDR1 and CDR2 sequences are LNHDA and SQIVND (reference sequence). The CDR3 is 15 amino acids. With 3 bases removed from V and 2 bases from J, the gap between germline ends came to 14 bases. CDR3 nucleotides: TGTGCCAGTAGTATGGCCGGCGGGGCGACCTACGAGCAGTACTTC. It is translated as CASSMAGGATYEQYF.

This clone occurred once. The CDR3 nucleotides are TGTGCCAGCAGCCGCACGGCACGCCGGGGGGTCCACAATGAGCAGTTCTTC. Translated: CASSRTARRGVHNEQFF. The chain is built from TRBV3-1 (or the pseudogene TRBV3-2) and TRBJ2-1; 7 nucleotides align to TRBD2. This CDR3 has 17 amino acids. The ends lost 4 bases at V and 5 bases at J; junction bases unmatched: 14. Germline V lookup: CDR1 LGHDT, CDR2 YNNKEL (reference sequence).

CDR3 in amino acids: CASSAGTSGLLGANVLTF. Written as DNA, the CDR3 is TGTGCCAGCAGCGCCGGGACTAGCGGGCTACTAGGGGCCAACGTCCTGACTTTC. The rearrangement links TRBV2 to TRBJ2-6, with 12 bases identical to TRBD2. J gave up 4 bases and V 6 bases, and 10 bases lay outside the gene matches. This CDR3 spans 18 amino acids. Germline V CDR1 and CDR2: SNHLY, FYNNEI. Supplemented by reference TRBV2 and TRBJ2-6, the full variable domain reads EPEVTQTPSHQVTQMGQEVILRCVPISNHLYFYWYRQILGQKVEFLVSFYNNEISEKSEIFDDQFSVERPDGSNFTLKIRSTKLEDSAMYFCASSAGTSGLLGANVLTFGAGSRLTVL.

V usage is TRBV11-2 and J usage is TRBJ2-7, with 10 bases aligning to TRBD2. From germline, CDR1 is SGHAT and CDR2 FQNNGV. J was trimmed by 6 bases and V by 5 bases; bases with no gene match: 7. The CDR3 consists of 14 residues. As DNA, the CDR3 is TGTGCCAGCAGCCCGTCTAGCGGGAGAGCCGAGCAGTACTTC. This sequence encodes CASSPSSGRAEQYF.

J is TRBJ2-7 and V is TRBV9; TRBD2 agrees at 10 bases. Trimming took 2 bases from V and 2 from J; bases not matched to a gene: 1. Germline V gene sequence: CDR1 SGDLS, CDR2 YYNGEE. The CDR3 runs 14 residues. Written as DNA, the CDR3 is TGTGCCAGCAGCGTTCTAGCGGGGGCCTACGAGCAGTACTTC. As protein: CASSVLAGAYEQYF.

The chain joins TRBV2 to TRBJ1-3; 9 bases map to TRBD1. The CDR3 has 15 residues. Germline V lookup: CDR1 SNHLY, CDR2 FYNNEI. V dropped 6 bases and J dropped 2; count of bases not matched to a gene: 5. CDR3 in DNA: TGTGCCAGCAGCCCCAGGACAGGGGCTGGAAACACCATATATTTT. Its translation is CASSPRTGAGNTIYF.

The sample holds one count of this clone. This sequence joins TRBV5-1 and TRBJ2-3; tentatively, D is TRBD1 (5 bases). CDR1 is SGHRS and CDR2 is YFSETQ in the germline V gene. Trimming took off 0 bases at V and 2 bases at J, with 7 bases between the two ends. The CDR3 spans 14 residues. CDR3 sequence (DNA): TGCGCCAGCAGCTTGGGCAGGGACACAGATACGCAGTATTTT. The encoded protein is CASSLGRDTDTQYF.

This clone has only a few counts. The chain carries TRBV7-2 and TRBJ2-7, with D perhaps TRBD1 (5 bases). V shed 1 base and J shed 2 bases, with 9 bases lying between them. Per the germline V gene, CDR1 is SGHTA and CDR2 is FQGNSA. This CDR3 has 14 amino acids. The CDR3 coding sequence is TGTGCCAGCAGCTTAGGGAAAGGGGCCTACGAGCAGTACTTC. It encodes CASSLGKGAYEQYF.

The CDR3 sequence is CASSIRDTGELFF. For the CDR3, the DNA is TGTGCCAGTAGTATTAGAGATACCGGGGAGCTGTTTTTT. J is TRBJ2-2 and V is TRBV19; D is unresolved. V lost 3 bases, J lost 5 bases, and 7 bases lay in between. Germline assignment: CDR1 LNHDA and CDR2 SQIVND (reference sequence). CDR3 size: 13 residues.